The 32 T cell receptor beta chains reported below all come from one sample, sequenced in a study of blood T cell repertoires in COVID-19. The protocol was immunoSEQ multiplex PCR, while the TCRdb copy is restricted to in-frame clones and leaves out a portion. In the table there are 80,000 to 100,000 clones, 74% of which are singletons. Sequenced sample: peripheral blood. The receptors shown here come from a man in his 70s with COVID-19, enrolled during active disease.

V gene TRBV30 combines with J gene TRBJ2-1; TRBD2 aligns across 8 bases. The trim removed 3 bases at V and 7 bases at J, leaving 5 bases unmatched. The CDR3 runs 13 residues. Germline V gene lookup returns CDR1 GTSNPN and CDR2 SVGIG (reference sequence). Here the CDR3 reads CAWRAPGGNEQFF. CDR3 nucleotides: TGTGCCTGGAGAGCCCCGGGAGGGAATGAGCAGTTCTTC.

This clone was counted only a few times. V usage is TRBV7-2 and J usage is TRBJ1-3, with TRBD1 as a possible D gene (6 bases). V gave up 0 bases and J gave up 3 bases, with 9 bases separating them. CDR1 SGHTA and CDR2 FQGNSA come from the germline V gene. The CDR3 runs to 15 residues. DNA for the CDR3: TGTGCCAGCAGCTTAGCATGGGGGCTTGGAAACACCATATATTTT. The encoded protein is CASSLAWGLGNTIYF. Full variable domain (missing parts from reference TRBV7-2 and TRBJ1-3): GAGVSQSPSNKVTEKGKDVELRCDPISGHTALYWYRQSLGQGLEFLIYFQGNSAPDKSGLPSDRFSAERTGGSVSTLTIQRTQQEDSAVYLCASSLAWGLGNTIYFGEGSWLTVV.

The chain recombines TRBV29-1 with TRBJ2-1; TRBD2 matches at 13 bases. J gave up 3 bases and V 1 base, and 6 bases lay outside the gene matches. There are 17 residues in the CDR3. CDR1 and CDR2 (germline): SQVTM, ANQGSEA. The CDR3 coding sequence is TGCAGCGTTGAAGGACTAGCGGGAGGCCCCAGCTACAATGAGCAGTTCTTC. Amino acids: CSVEGLAGGPSYNEQFF.

The CDR3 region is CAWALAGFNEQFF. The CDR3 region has the DNA TGTGCCTGGGCTCTAGCGGGATTCAATGAGCAGTTCTTC. The chain joins TRBV30 to TRBJ2-1, with 9 nucleotides matching TRBD2. The CDR3 is made up of 13 amino acids. With 5 bases clipped from V and 6 bases from J, the junction kept 5 bases outside the gene matches. Germline values: CDR1 GTSNPN, CDR2 SVGIG (reference sequence).

The CDR3 loop reads CASSQTGQVYEQYF. The CDR3 nucleotides are TGTGCCAGCAGCCAAACAGGACAGGTCTACGAGCAGTACTTC. The chain carries TRBV5-4 and TRBJ2-7; 7 nucleotides agree with TRBD1. Per germline, CDR1 SGHNT and CDR2 YYREEE (reference sequence). The junction had 7 bases not matched to a gene; V was cut back by 4 bases and J by 3 bases. The CDR3 extends over 14 amino acids.

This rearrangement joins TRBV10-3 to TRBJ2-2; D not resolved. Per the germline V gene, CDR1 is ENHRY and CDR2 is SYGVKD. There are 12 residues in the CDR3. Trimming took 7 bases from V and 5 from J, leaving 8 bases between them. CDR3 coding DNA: TGTGCCATCACCCGAGAAACCGGGGAGCTGTTTTTT. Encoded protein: CAITRETGELFF.

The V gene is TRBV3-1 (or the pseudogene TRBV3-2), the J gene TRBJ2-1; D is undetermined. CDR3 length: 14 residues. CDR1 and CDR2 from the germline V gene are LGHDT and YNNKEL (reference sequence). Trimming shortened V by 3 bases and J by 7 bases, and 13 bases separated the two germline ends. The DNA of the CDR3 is TGTGCCAGCAGCCACGCTTTACTACCTAATGAGCAGTTCTTC. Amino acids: CASSHALLPNEQFF.

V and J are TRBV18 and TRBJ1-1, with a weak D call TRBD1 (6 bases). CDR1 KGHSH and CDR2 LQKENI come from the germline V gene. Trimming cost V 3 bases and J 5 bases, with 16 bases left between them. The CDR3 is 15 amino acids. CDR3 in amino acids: CASSPTAGAVTEAFF. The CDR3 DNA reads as TGTGCCAGCTCACCGACTGCGGGGGCGGTGACTGAAGCTTTCTTT.

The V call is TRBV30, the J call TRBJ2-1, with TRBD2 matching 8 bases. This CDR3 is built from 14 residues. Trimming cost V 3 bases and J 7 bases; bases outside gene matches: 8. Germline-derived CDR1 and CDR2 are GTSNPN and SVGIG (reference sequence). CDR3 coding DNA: TGTGCCTGGAGAGAAAGCGGGAGACGGAATGAGCAGTTCTTC. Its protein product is CAWRESGRRNEQFF.

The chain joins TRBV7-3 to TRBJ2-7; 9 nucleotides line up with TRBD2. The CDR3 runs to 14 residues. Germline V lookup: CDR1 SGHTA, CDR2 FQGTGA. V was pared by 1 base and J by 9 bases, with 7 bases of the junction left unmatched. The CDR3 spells CASSLNGGRAVQYF. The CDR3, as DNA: TGTGCCAGCAGCTTAAATGGCGGGAGGGCCGTGCAGTACTTC.

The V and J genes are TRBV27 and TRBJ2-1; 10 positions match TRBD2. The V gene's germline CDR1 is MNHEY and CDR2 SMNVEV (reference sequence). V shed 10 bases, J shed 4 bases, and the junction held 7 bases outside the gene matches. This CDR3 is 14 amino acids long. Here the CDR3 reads CATRGLADYNEQFF. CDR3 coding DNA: TGTGCCACCAGAGGACTAGCGGATTACAATGAGCAGTTCTTC.

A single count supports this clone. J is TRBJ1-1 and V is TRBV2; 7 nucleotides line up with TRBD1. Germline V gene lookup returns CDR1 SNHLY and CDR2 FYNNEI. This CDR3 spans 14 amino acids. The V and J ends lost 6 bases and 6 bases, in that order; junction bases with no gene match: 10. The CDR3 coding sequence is TGTGCCAGCAGATTTGGGACAGCAGCCTCTGAAGCTTTCTTT. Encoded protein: CASRFGTAASEAFF.

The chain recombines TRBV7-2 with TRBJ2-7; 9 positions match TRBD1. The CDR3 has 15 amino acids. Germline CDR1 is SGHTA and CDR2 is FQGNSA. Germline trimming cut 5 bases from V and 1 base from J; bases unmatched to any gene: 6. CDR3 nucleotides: TGTGCCAGCAGCCCGGTCGGACAGGGGTCCTACGAGCAGTACTTC. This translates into CASSPVGQGSYEQYF.

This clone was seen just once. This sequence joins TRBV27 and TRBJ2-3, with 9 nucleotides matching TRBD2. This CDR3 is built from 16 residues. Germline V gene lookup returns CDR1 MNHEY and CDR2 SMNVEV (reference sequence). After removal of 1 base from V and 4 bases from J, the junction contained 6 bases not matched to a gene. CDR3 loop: CASSLLAGDGADTQYF. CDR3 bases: TGTGCCAGCAGTTTATTAGCGGGAGATGGAGCAGATACGCAGTATTTT.

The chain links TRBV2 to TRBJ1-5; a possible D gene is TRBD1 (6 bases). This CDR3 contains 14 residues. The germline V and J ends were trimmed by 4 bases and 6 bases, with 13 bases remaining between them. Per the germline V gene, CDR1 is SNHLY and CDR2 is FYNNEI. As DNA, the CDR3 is TGTGCCAGCAGTGTAACGACAGGCGGTCAGCCCCAGCATTTT. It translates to CASSVTTGGQPQHF.

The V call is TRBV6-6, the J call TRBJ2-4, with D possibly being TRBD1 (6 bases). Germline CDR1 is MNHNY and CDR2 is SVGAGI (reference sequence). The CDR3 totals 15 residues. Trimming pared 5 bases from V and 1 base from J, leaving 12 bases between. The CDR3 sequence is CASSDRDRAKNIQYF. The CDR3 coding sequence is TGTGCCAGCAGTGACCGTGACAGGGCCAAAAACATTCAGTACTTC.

CDR3 sequence: CASSLFARTGQGAFGNTIYF. CDR3 nucleotide sequence: TGCGCCAGCAGCTTGTTTGCGCGTACAGGACAGGGAGCGTTCGGAAACACCATATATTTT. The chain links TRBV5-1 to TRBJ1-3; 8 positions match TRBD1. V was pared by 1 base and J by 4 bases, with 19 bases of the junction left unmatched. From germline, CDR1 is SGHRS and CDR2 YFSETQ. This CDR3 is 20 amino acids long.

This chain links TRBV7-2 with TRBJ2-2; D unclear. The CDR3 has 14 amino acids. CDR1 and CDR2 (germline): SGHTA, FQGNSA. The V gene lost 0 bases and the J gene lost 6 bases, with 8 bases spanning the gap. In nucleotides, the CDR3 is TGTGCCAGCAGCTTAGCCGGGTTCGCCGGGGAGCTGTTTTTT. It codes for CASSLAGFAGELFF.

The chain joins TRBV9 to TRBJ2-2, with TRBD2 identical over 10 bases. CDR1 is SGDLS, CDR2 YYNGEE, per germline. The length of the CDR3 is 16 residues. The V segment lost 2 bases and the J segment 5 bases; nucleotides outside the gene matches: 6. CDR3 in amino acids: CASSVSGREGTGELFF. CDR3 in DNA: TGTGCCAGCAGCGTCAGCGGGAGGGAGGGGACCGGGGAGCTGTTTTTT.

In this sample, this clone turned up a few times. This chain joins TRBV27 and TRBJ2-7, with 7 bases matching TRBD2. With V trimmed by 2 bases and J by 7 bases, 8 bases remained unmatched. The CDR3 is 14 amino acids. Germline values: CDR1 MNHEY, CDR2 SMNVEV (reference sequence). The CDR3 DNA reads TGTGCCAGCAGTTTACTAGCGGCTCTGGGTGAGCAGTACTTC. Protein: CASSLLAALGEQYF.

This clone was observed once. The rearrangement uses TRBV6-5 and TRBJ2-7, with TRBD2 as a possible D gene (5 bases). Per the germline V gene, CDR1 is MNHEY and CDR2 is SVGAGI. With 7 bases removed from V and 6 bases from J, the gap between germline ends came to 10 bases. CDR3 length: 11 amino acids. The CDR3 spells CASKSRGEQYF. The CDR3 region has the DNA TGTGCCAGCAAATCACGGGGCGAGCAGTACTTC.

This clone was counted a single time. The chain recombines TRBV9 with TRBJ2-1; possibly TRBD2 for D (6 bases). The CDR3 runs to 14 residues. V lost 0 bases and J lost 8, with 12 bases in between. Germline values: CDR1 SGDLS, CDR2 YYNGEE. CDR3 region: CASSVVQGGYEQFF. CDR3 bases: TGTGCCAGCAGCGTAGTGCAGGGAGGCTATGAGCAGTTCTTC.

The CDR3 here is CASSQDRWGGAFF. CDR3 coding DNA: TGCGCCAGCAGCCAAGACCGGTGGGGGGGAGCTTTCTTT. The rearrangement uses TRBV4-3 and TRBJ1-1; D is perhaps TRBD1 (5 bases). Germline loops: CDR1 LGHNA, CDR2 YSLEER. This CDR3 spans 13 amino acids. Deletions cut 0 bases from V and 10 bases from J, with 12 bases between.

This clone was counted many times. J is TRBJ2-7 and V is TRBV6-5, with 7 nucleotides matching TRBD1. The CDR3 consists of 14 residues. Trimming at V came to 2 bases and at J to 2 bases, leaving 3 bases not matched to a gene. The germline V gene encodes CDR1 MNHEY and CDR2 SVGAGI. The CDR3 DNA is TGTGCCAGCAGTTACATGCAGGGGGCCTACGAGCAGTACTTC. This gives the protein CASSYMQGAYEQYF.

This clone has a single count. The CDR3 bases are TGTGCCAGCTCACCCTCGAACAGGGGGCGCGGGGACGAGCAGTACTTC. Translating gives CASSPSNRGRGDEQYF. V and J are TRBV18 and TRBJ2-7, with 9 bases lining up with TRBD1. Trimming at V came to 3 bases and at J to 5 bases, leaving 11 bases not matched to a gene. CDR1 is KGHSH, CDR2 LQKENI, per germline. This CDR3 contains 16 residues.

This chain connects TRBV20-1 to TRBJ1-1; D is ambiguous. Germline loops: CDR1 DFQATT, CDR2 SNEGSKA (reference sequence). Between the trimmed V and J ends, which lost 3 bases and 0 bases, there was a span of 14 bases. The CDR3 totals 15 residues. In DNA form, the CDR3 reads TGCAGTGCTAGTAGTTGGTCGACAATGAACACTGAAGCTTTCTTT. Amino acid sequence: CSASSWSTMNTEAFF.

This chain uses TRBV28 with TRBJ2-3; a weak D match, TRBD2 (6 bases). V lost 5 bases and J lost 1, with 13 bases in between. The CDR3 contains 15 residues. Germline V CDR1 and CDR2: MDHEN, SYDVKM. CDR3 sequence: CASSQTRGGTDTQYF. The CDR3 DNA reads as TGTGCCAGCAGTCAGACTAGAGGGGGCACAGATACGCAGTATTTT.

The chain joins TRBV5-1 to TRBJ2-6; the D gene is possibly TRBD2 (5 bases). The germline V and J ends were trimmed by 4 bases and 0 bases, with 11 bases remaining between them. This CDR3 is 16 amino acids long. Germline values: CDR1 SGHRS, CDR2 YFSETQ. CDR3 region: CASSPPGSSGANVLTF. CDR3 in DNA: TGCGCCAGCAGCCCCCCGGGGAGCTCTGGGGCCAACGTCCTGACTTTC.

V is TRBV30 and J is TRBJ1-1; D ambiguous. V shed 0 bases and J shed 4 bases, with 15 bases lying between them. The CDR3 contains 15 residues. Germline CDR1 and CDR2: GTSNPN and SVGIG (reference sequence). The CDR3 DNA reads TGTGCCTGGAGTGTTTACTACGGGCGGGTCACTGAAGCTTTCTTT. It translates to CAWSVYYGRVTEAFF.

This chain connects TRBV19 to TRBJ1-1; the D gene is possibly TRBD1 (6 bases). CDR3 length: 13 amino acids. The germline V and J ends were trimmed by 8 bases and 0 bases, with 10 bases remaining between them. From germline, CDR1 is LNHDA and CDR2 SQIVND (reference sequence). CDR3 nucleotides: TGTGCCAGTGGGGGGGGCGTGAACACTGAAGCTTTCTTT. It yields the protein CASGGGVNTEAFF.

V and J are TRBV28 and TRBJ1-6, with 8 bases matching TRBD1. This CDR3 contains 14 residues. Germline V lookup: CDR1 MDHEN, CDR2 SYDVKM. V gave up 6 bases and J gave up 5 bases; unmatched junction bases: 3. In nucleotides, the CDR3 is TGTGCCAGCAGACGGACAGGGAATAATTCACCCCTCCACTTT. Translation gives CASRRTGNNSPLHF.

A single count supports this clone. The CDR3 region is CASSRGQGAEQPQHF. The CDR3 coding sequence is TGCGCCAGCAGCCGGGGACAGGGGGCTGAGCAGCCCCAGCATTTT. This rearrangement joins TRBV4-1 to TRBJ1-5, with 12 nucleotides matching TRBD1. Germline-derived CDR1 and CDR2 are MGHRA and YSYEKL. This CDR3 region has 15 residues. J lost 7 bases, V lost 4 bases, and 5 bases had no gene match.